This T cell receptor beta chain was captured in a study of T cell responses to AZD1222 COVID-19 vaccine. On the study more broadly: Second doses were pooled across both intervals (about 4 or about 12 weeks).

The repertoire was sequenced with immunoSEQ multiplex PCR; TCRdb's copy has only in-frame clones and lacks some. The repertoire holds 100,000 to 150,000 clones, with over 75% as singletons. V gave up 0 bases and J gave up 5 bases, with 14 bases separating them. This CDR3 has 15 residues. Germline assignment: CDR1 SGHRS and CDR2 YFSETQ. Of note for this clone: The antigen remains unidentified.

The study, taken as a whole, reports: Clonal diversity was possibly underestimated; the donors were predominantly white British and more often female. The study reported that nearly half of spike-specific TCRs target unmutated variant regions.

The sequence was collected from an adult in good health. Specimen: peripheral blood, collected on day 0 of AZD1222 vaccination. The V call is TRBV5-1, the J call TRBJ1-2; weak D call: TRBD1 (6 bases). CDR3 amino acids: CASSLAGQWSYGYTF. The CDR3 region has the DNA TGCGCCAGCAGCTTGGCCGGACAGTGGAGTTATGGCTACACCTTC.